This T cell receptor beta chain was identified during a study of blood T cell repertoires in COVID-19. Study-level information: Spain, Italy and the United States supplied samples that represented acute and convalescent COVID-19. Sources were T cells, B-cell-depleted T cells, or PBMCs; the material itself was cDNA or gDNA.

Original processing methods: Nucleated cell number was recorded as an estimate derived from reference gene primer amplification. Libraries were prepared by immunoSEQ multiplex PCR; TCRdb keeps only in-frame clonotypes and omits some of them. Clonal size and the V and J genes are those of that table, whereas D and trimming came from the DNA. The sample lists some 130,000 clones, around 90% occurring once. The ends were cut back, 0 bases at V and 7 bases at J, with 12 bases in the middle. The CDR3 contains 13 residues. The germline gives CDR1 GTSNPN, CDR2 SVGIG (reference sequence). Sample: peripheral blood. The rearrangement links TRBV30 to TRBJ1-1, with D perhaps matching TRBD1 (5 bases). This clonotype originated in a man in his forties or fifties with active COVID-19. This CDR3 is CAWSVQAALEAFF. In DNA, the CDR3 is TGTGCCTGGAGTGTACAGGCTGCGCTTGAAGCTTTCTTT.